Listed here is a single T cell receptor (beta chain). The data were obtained in a study of T cell responses to AZD1222 COVID-19 vaccine. TCRdb's table, derived via immunoSEQ multiplex PCR, lists solely in-frame clones and lacks some. This table has 200,000 to 300,000 clones, approximately 95% appearing once. Sequenced here: peripheral blood, sampled on day 0 of AZD1222 vaccination. The source of this sequence is an adult in good health.

The CDR3 nucleotides read TGTGCCAGCAGTTATCAGGGAGACACTGAAGCTTTCTTT. This sequence encodes CASSYQGDTEAFF. The chain employs TRBV9 and TRBJ1-1; D may be TRBD1 (5 bases). V was shortened by 5 bases and J by 3 bases, with 11 bases between the two germline ends. Germline V CDR1 and CDR2: SGDLS, YYNGEE. CDR3 length: 13 amino acids.